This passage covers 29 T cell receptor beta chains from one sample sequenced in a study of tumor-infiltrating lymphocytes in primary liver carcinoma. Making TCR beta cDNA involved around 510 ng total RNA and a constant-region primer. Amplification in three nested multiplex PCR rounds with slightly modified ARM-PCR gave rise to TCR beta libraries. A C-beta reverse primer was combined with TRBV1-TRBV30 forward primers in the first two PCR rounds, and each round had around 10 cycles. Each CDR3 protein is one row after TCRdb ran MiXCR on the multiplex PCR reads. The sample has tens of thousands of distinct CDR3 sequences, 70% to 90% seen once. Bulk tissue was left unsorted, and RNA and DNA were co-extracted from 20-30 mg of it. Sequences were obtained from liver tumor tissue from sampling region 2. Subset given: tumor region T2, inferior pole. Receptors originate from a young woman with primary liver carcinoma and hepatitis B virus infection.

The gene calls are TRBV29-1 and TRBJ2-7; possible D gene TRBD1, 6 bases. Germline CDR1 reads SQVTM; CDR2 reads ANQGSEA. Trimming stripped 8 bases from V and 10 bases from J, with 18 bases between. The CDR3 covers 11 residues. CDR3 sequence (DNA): TGCAGCATCGGGACATGGTATGAACAGTACTTC. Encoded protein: CSIGTWYEQYF.

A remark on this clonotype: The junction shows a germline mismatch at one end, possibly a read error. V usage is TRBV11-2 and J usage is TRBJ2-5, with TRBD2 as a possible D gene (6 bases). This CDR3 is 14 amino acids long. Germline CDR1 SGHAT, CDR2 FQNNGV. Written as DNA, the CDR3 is TGTGCAAGCAACACCCCGGGGAGCTGGGAGGCCCAGTACTTC. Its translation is CASNTPGSWEAQYF.

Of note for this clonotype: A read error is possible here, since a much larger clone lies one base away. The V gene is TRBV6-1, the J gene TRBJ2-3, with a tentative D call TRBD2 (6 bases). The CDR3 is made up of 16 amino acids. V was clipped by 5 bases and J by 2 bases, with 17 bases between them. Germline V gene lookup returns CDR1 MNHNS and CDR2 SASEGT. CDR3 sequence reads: CASSQLAALTTDTQYF. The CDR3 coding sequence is TGTGCCAGCAGTCAATTAGCGGCTTTAACCACAGATACGCAGTATTTT.

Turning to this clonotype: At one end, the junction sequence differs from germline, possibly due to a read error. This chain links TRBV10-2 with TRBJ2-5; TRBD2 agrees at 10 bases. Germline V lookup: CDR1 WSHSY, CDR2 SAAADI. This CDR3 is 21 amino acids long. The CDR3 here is CASSESGPKSGLAVGQETQYF. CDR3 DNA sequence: TGTGCCAGCAGTGAGTCGGGACCCAAATCCGGACTAGCGGTAGGACAAGAGACCCAGTACTTC.

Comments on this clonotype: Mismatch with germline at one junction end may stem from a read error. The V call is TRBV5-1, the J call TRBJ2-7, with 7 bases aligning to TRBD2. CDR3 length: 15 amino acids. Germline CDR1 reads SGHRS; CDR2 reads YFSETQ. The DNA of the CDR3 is TGTGCCAGCAGCTTCTCTAGCGGTGATACCTACGAGCTGTACTTC. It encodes CASSFSSGDTYELYF.

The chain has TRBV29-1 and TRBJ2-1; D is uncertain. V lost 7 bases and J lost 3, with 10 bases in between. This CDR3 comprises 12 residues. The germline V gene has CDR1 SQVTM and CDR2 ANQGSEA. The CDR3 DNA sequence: TGCAGCGCCCTAGTTGACTACAATGAGCAGTTCTTC. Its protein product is CSALVDYNEQFF.

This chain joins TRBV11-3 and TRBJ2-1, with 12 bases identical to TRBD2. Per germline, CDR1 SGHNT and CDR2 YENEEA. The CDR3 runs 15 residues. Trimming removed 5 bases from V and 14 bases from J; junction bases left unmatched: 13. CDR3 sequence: CASSRLAGEGYAKFF. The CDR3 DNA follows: TGTGCCAGCAGCCGACTAGCGGGGGAGGGGTATGCGAAGTTCTTC.

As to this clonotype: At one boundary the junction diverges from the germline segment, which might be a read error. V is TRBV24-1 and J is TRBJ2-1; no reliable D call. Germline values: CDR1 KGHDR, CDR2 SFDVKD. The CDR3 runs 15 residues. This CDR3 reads CAISDSRTDRWEQFF. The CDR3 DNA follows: TGTGCCATCAGTGATTCCAGGACGGACCGTTGGGAGCAGTTCTTC.

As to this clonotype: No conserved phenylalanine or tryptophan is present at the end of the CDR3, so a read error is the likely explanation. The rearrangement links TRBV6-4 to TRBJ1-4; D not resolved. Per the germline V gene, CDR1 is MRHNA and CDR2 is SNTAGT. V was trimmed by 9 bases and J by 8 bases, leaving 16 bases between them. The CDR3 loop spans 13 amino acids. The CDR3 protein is CASKSVRGEKLFI. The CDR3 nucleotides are TGTGCCAGTAAATCGGTCAGAGGGGAAAAACTGTTTATT.

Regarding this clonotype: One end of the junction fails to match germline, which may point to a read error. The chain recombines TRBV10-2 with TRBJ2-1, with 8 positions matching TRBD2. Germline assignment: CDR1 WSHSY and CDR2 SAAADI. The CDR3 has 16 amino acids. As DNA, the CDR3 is TGCGCCAGGAGTCTCCTAGCGGGCGTCACCTACAATGATCAGTTCTTC. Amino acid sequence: CARSLLAGVTYNDQFF.

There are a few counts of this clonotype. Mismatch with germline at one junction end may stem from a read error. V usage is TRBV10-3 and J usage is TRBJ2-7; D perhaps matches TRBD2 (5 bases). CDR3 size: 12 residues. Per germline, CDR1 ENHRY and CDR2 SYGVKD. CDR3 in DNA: TGTGCCATTAGTGAAACGGACTGCGAGCAGTACTTC. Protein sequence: CAISETDCEQYF.

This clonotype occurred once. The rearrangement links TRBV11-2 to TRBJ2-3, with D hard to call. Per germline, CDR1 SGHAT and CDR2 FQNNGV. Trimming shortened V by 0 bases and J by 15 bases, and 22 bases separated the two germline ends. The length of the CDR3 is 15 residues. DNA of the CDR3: TGTGCCAGCAGCTTAGAAGCGAGAAGCACAGATATGCAATATTTT. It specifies CASSLEARSTDMQYF. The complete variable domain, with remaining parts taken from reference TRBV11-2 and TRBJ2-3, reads EAGVAQSPRYKIIEKRQSVAFWCNPISGHATLYWYQQILGQGPKLLIQFQNNGVVDDSQLPKDRFSAERLKGVDSTLKIQPAKLEDSAVYLCASSLEARSTDMQYFGPGTRLTVL.

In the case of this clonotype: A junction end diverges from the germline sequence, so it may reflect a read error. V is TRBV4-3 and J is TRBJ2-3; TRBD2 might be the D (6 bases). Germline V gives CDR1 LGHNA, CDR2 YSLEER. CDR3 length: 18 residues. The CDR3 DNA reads TGCGCCGGCAGCCAAGAAGGCCTAGCTGGAGGGCCAACAGATACGCAGTATTTT. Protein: CAGSQEGLAGGPTDTQYF.

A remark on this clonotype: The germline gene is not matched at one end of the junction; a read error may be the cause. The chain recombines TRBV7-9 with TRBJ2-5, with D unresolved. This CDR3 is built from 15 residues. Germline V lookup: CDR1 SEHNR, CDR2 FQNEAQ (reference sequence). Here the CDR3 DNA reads TGTGCCAGCAGCTTAGTCGGGCAATTTCAAGAGACCCAGCACTTC. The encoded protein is CASSLVGQFQETQHF.

CDR3 loop: CSVMMWEGRTFF. In DNA form, the CDR3 reads TGCAGCGTCATGATGTGGGAGGGCCGAACGTTCTTC. This rearrangement joins TRBV29-1 to TRBJ2-1, with TRBD2 matching over 7 bases. The V segment lost 6 bases and the J segment 15 bases; nucleotides outside the gene matches: 14. The V gene's germline CDR1 is SQVTM and CDR2 ANQGSEA. This CDR3 contains 12 residues.

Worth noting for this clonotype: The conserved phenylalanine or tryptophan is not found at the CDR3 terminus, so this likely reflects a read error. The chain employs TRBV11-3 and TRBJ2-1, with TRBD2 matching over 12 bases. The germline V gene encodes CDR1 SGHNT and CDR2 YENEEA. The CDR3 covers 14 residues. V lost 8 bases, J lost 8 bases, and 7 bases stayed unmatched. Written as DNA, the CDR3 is TGTGCCAGCCGACTAGCGGGGGCGGGGTATGAGCAGTTCTTG. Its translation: CASRLAGAGYEQFL.

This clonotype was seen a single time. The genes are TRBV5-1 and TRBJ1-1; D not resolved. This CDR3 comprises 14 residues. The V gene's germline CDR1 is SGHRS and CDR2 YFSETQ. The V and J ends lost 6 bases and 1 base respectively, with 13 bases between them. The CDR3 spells CASISDPWNTEAFF. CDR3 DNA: TGCGCCAGCATCTCGGACCCTTGGAACACTGAAGCTTTCTTT.

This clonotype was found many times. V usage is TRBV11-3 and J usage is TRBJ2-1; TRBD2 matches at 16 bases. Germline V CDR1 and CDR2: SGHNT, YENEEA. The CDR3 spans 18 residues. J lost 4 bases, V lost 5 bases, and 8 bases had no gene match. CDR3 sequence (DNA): TGTGCCAGCAGCCCAGGGACTAGCGGGGGGGCCCCATACAATGAGCAGTTCTTC. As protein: CASSPGTSGGAPYNEQFF.

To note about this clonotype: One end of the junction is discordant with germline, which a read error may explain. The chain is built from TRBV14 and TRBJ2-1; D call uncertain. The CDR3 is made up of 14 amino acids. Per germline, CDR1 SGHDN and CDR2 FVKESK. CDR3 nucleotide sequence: TGTGCCAGCAGCCTTGTGGGATCCAACAATGAACAGTTCTTC. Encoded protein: CASSLVGSNNEQFF.

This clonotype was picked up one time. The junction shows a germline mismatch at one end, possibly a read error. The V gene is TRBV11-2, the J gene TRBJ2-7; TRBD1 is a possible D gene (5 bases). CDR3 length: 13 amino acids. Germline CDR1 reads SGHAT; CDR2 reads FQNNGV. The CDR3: CASILRGNYEQYF. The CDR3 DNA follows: TGTGCCAGCATCTTAAGGGGTAACTACGAGCAGTACTTC.

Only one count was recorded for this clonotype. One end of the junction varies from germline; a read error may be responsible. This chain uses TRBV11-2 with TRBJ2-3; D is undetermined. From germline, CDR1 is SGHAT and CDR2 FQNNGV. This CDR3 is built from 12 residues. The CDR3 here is CTSNSRTDTQYF. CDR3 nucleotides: TGTACCAGCAACTCGCGCACAGATACGCAGTACTTT.

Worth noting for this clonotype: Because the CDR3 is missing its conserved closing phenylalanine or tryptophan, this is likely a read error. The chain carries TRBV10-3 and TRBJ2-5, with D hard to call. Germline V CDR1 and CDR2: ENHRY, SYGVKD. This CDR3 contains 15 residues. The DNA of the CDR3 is TGTGCAATCAGTGAGTCGGCTATCAGACAAGAGACCCAGTACCTC. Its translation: CAISESAIRQETQYL.

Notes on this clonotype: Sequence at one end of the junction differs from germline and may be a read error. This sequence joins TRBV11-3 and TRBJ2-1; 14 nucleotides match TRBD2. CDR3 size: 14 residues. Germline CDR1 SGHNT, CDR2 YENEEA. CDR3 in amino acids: CTSSRLAGGGQQFF. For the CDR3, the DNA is TGTACCAGCAGCCGACTAGCGGGGGGGGGTCAGCAGTTCTTC.

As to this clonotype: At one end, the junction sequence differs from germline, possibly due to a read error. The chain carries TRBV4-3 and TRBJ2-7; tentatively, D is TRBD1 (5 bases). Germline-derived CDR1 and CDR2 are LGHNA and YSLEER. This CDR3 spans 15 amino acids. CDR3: CASCQDFPGSYEQYF. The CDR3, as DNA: TGTGCCAGCTGCCAAGATTTTCCAGGGTCCTACGAGCAGTATTTC.

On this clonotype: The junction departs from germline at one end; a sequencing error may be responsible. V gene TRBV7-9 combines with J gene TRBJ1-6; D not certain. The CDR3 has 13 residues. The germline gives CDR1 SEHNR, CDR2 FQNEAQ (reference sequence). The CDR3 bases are TGTGCCAACACCAAATCGGAGAATTCACCCCTCCCCTTT. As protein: CANTKSENSPLPF.

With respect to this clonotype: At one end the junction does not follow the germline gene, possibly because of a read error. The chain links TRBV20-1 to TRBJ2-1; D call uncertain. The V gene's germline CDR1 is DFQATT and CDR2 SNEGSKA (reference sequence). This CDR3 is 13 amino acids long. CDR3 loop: CNAFPVGSNEQFF. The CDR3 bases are TGCAATGCTTTTCCCGTTGGCAGTAATGAGCAGTTCTTC.

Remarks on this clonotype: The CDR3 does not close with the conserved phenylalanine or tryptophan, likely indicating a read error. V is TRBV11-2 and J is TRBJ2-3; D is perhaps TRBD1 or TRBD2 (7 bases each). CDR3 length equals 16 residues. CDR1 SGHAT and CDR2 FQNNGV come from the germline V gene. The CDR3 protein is CASNRRGGLSTDTQYS. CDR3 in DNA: TGTGCCAGCAATCGCAGGGGGGGCCTAAGCACAGATACACAGTATTCT.

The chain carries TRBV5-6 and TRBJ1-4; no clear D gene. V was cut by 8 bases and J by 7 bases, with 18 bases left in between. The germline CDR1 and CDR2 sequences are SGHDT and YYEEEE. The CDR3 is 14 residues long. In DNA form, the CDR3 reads TGTGCCAGTAGCATGGCTTGGTTGAGTGAAAAACTGTTTTTT. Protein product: CASSMAWLSEKLFF.

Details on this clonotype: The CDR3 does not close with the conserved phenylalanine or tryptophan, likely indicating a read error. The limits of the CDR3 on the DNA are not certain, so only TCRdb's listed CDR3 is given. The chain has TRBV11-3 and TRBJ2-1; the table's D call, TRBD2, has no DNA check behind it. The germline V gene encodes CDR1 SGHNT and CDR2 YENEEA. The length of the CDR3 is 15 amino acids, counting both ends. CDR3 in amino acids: CTSSFGARSYNEQLL.